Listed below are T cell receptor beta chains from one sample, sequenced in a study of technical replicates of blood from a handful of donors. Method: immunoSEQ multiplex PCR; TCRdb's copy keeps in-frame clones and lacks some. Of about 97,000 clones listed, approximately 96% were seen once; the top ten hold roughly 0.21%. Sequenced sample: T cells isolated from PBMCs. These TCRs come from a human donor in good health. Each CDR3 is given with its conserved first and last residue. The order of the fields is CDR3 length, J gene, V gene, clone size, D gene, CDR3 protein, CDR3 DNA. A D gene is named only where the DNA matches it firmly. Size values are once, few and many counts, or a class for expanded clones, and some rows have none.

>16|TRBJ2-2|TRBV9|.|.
CASSSGVFSNTGELFF
TGTGCCAGCAGCTCAGGGGTCTTTTCGAACACCGGGGAGCTGTTTTTT
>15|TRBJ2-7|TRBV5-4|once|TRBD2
CASSLGIAGVYEQYF
TGTGCCAGCAGCTTGGGAATAGCGGGAGTATACGAGCAGTACTTC
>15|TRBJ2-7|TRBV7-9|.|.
CASSPELLDPSYWYF
TGTGCCAGCAGCCCAGAGTTACTAGACCCCAGCTATTGGTACTTC
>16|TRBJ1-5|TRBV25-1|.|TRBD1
CASSDSRGPDNQPQHF
TGTGCCAGCAGTGATTCGAGGGGGCCGGACAATCAGCCCCAGCATTTT
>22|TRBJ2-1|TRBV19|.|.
CASSIEGVTEVRVGEMGNEQFF
TGTGCCAGTAGTATAGAAGGCGTGACCGAGGTGAGGGTCGGGGAGATGGGCAATGAGCAGTTCTTC
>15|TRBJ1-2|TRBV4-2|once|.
CASSQDQGGSYGYTF
TGTGCCAGCAGCCAAGATCAAGGGGGTTCCTATGGCTACACCTTC
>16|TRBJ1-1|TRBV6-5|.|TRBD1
CASSYSPWTGKTEAFF
TGTGCCAGCAGTTATTCGCCCTGGACAGGGAAGACTGAAGCTTTCTTT
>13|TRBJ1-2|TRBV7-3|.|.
CASSLTQGYGYTF
TGTGCCAGCAGCTTAACACAGGGTTATGGCTACACCTTC
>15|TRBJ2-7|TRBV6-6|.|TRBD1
CASSPSSTGLYEQYF
TGTGCCAGCAGTCCCTCGTCGACAGGGCTCTACGAGCAGTACTTC
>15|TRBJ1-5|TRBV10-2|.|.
CASSESFGTPAPQHF
TGCGCCAGCAGTGAGAGTTTTGGGACTCCCGCCCCCCAGCATTTT
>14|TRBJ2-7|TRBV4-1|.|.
CASSPYLGPYEQYF
TGCGCCAGCAGCCCTTACTTGGGGCCCTACGAGCAGTACTTC
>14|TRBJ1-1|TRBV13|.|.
CASSLDPRNTEAFF
TGTGCCAGCAGCTTAGATCCCCGGAACACTGAAGCTTTCTTT
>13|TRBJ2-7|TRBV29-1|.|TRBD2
CSVRLAGAYEQYF
TGCAGCGTGAGACTAGCGGGAGCTTACGAGCAGTACTTC
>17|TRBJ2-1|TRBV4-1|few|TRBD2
CASSQGTSGSSYNEQFF
TGCGCCAGCAGCCAAGGGACTAGCGGGAGTTCCTACAATGAGCAGTTCTTC
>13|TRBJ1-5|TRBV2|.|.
CASSETVNQPQHF
TGTGCCAGCTCGGAAACAGTCAATCAGCCCCAGCATTTT
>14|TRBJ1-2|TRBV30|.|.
CAWSKVGRAWGYTF
TGTGCCTGGAGTAAGGTGGGCAGGGCGTGGGGCTACACCTTC